This TCR beta chain was recovered during a study of a mutant IDH1 vaccine in newly diagnosed glioma. About the research overall: Sex distribution of treated patients was approximately 60% male and about 38% female; mean age was around 40 years. Prior therapy was radiotherapy, temozolomide, or both; most received both.

To note about this clone: Its matching antigen is unknown.

As for time point: week 11, during vaccination. Topical imiquimod accompanied each vaccine dose, which consisted of 300 ug of mutant IDH1 20-mer peptide. The repertoire was sequenced with immunoSEQ multiplex PCR; TCRdb's copy has only in-frame clones and lacks some. The table shows fewer than 45,000 clones, with 84% occurring only once. Germline loops: CDR1 SEHNR, CDR2 FQNEAQ (reference sequence). CDR3 size: 12 residues. Between the trimmed V and J ends, which lost 8 bases and 3 bases, there was a span of 8 bases. The input for sequencing was PBMCs, taken from a glioma patient whose treatment included an IDH1 peptide vaccine. The chain links TRBV7-9 to TRBJ2-4, with D unresolved. The clonotype was recovered from a middle-aged man with glioma. CDR3 in DNA: TGTGCCAGCGTAGGTCTCAAAAACATTCAGTACTTC. As protein: CASVGLKNIQYF.